This T cell receptor (beta chain) was observed in a study of beta chain features in type 1 diabetes. Study in general: On cell yields, gender and age, patients and healthy donors were similar. Across the samples, approximately 98,000,000 sorted cells were examined in total. Study-wide results and limits: The naive, central memory and Treg TCRB repertoires of patients appeared to be more similar to one another than those of healthy donors.

The study reverse transcribed the entire isolated RNA, so it sequenced expressed TCRB transcripts. Here immunoSEQ multiplex PCR was the method, and the copy in TCRdb shows in-frame clones only, minus some. The sample lists hundreds of thousands of clones, over 8.5% occurring once. Germline V gene data show CDR1 as ENHRY and CDR2 as SYGVKD. This CDR3 spans 14 amino acids. Trimming removed 3 bases from V and 3 bases from J; junction bases left unmatched: 3. In regard to this clone: Antigen: not known.

J is TRBJ2-5 and V is TRBV10-3, with 8 bases fitting TRBD1. Sequenced sample: naive CD4+ T cells from blood. This receptor was obtained from a woman aged 18-30 years in good health. The CDR3 loop is CAISDGTGKETQYF. CDR3 nucleotides: TGTGCCATCAGTGATGGGACAGGAAAAGAGACCCAGTACTTC.